The 13 T cell receptor beta chains in this list originate from one sample, sequenced in a study of blood T cell repertoires in COVID-19. Here immunoSEQ multiplex PCR was the method, and the copy in TCRdb shows in-frame clones only, minus some. The sample holds more than 85,000 clones, approximately 72% seen once. Sequencing was carried out using peripheral blood. These TCRs come from a man aged 65-85 years with acute or convalescent COVID-19.

About this clone itself: Other DNA sequences in this sample translate to the same CDR3. This chain links TRBV9 with TRBJ1-4; the D gene is possibly TRBD1 (5 bases). Trimming removed 5 bases from V and 4 bases from J, with 12 bases in between. The CDR3 spans 14 residues. Germline V gene lookup returns CDR1 SGDLS and CDR2 YYNGEE. The CDR3 reads CASSPGGSNEKLFF. For the CDR3, the DNA is TGTGCCAGCAGTCCCGGGGGGAGTAATGAAAAACTGTTTTTT.

The V call is TRBV7-9, the J call TRBJ1-5, with 10 bases matching TRBD1. V shed 4 bases, J shed 4 bases, and the junction held 4 bases outside the gene matches. The CDR3 loop spans 15 amino acids. CDR1 SEHNR and CDR2 FQNEAQ come from the germline V gene (reference sequence). CDR3 loop: CASSSGTGANQPQHF. The DNA of the CDR3 is TGTGCCAGCAGCTCCGGGACAGGGGCTAATCAGCCCCAGCATTTT.

This chain uses TRBV30 with TRBJ2-3, with a tentative D call TRBD2 (6 bases). The CDR3 length is 11 residues. V shed 4 bases and J shed 8 bases, with 10 bases lying between them. Germline lookup yields CDR1 GTSNPN and CDR2 SVGIG (reference sequence). CDR3 protein: CAWIERATQYF. CDR3 coding DNA: TGTGCCTGGATAGAGCGGGCTACGCAGTATTTT.

This clone was found a few times. The chain recombines TRBV4-1 with TRBJ1-2; TRBD1 might be the D (6 bases). Per germline, CDR1 MGHRA and CDR2 YSYEKL. The CDR3 loop spans 14 amino acids. Trimming shortened V by 3 bases and J by 0 bases, and 8 bases separated the two germline ends. CDR3 coding DNA: TGCGCCAGCAGCCAGGGGACAACTAACTATGGCTACACCTTC. It is translated as CASSQGTTNYGYTF.

The chain carries TRBV7-2 and TRBJ2-7; TRBD1 matches 10 bases. V shed 3 bases, J shed 5 bases, and the junction held 7 bases outside the gene matches. The CDR3 totals 15 residues. Germline V gene data show CDR1 as SGHTA and CDR2 as FQGNSA. In DNA, the CDR3 is TGTGCCAGCAGCTTCCGACAGGGGGCGTTAGACGAGCAGTACTTC. This codes for CASSFRQGALDEQYF.

The chain has TRBV5-1 and TRBJ1-2; no reliable D call. The CDR3 is 16 amino acids. In germline, CDR1 is SGHRS, CDR2 YFSETQ. Between the trimmed V and J ends, which lost 5 bases and 3 bases, there was a span of 20 bases. The CDR3 loop reads CASREALGTEYYGYTF. The CDR3 DNA is TGCGCCAGCAGGGAGGCGTTGGGCACGGAATACTATGGCTACACCTTC.

The rearrangement links TRBV10-3 to TRBJ2-2, with 9 bases aligning to TRBD2. Unmatched junction bases numbered 13, after V lost 11 bases and J lost 6 bases. Germline lookup yields CDR1 ENHRY and CDR2 SYGVKD. CDR3 length: 15 residues. The CDR3 DNA reads TGTGCCGCCTCCGGAGGTAGCGGGAGTTCCGGGGAGCTGTTTTTT. As protein: CAASGGSGSSGELFF.

This sequence joins TRBV28 and TRBJ2-5; 7 bases fit TRBD2. Trimming took 7 bases from V and 6 from J; bases not matched to a gene: 5. Germline CDR1 reads MDHEN; CDR2 reads SYDVKM. This CDR3 is 12 amino acids long. In DNA form, the CDR3 reads TGTGCCAGCAAGCGGGGTCGACAGACCCAGTACTTC. The encoded protein is CASKRGRQTQYF.

V is TRBV27 and J is TRBJ2-3; 8 nucleotides align to TRBD2. Germline V lookup: CDR1 MNHEY, CDR2 SMNVEV (reference sequence). V dropped 5 bases and J dropped 1; count of bases not matched to a gene: 11. The CDR3 has 17 amino acids. The CDR3 protein is CASSAQLAALGTDTQYF. CDR3 bases: TGTGCCAGCAGTGCCCAACTAGCGGCCCTTGGCACAGATACGCAGTATTTT.

J is TRBJ2-5 and V is TRBV15, with 9 bases that match TRBD1. The germline V gene encodes CDR1 LNHNV and CDR2 YYDKDF (reference sequence). CDR3 length: 15 amino acids. Germline trimming cut 3 bases from V and 5 bases from J; bases unmatched to any gene: 7. The DNA for the CDR3 is TGTGCCACCAGCAGCCTGACAGGGGGTGAGGAGACCCAGTACTTC. Protein product: CATSSLTGGEETQYF.

The chain couples TRBV21-1 to TRBJ2-3; the table's D call TRBD1 went unverified against the DNA. TRBV21-1 is listed as a pseudogene. There are 14 residues in the CDR3. CDR3 nucleotides: TGTGCCAGCAGCTCCCGACAGGGACCAGATACGCAGTATTTT. It codes for CASSSRQGPDTQYF.

In its sample, this clone was seen a few times. V is TRBV9 and J is TRBJ2-3; no reliable D call. Germline CDR1 reads SGDLS; CDR2 reads YYNGEE. Trimming stripped 0 bases from V and 0 bases from J, with 5 bases between. The CDR3 is 14 residues long. CDR3 in amino acids: CASSVALSTDTQYF. In nucleotides, the CDR3 is TGTGCCAGCAGCGTAGCCCTAAGCACAGATACGCAGTATTTT. Based on the CDR3 plus reference TRBV9 and TRBJ2-3, the full variable domain is DSGVTQTPKHLITATGQRVTLRCSPRSGDLSVYWYQQSLDQGLQFLIQYYNGEERAKGNILERFSAQQFPDLHSELNLSSLELGDSALYFCASSVALSTDTQYFGPGTRLTVL.

This rearrangement joins TRBV19 to TRBJ2-5; 7 positions agree with TRBD1. The CDR3 contains 13 residues. V lost 10 bases and J lost 5; bases outside the gene matches: 10. In germline, CDR1 is LNHDA, CDR2 SQIVND (reference sequence). This CDR3 is CATHDRVRETQYF. The CDR3 coding sequence is TGTGCCACTCATGACAGGGTGAGGGAGACCCAGTACTTC.